The clone carrying this TCR beta chain was picked up a small number of times. This sample is part of a study of response to subunit inactivated influenza vaccine. V was shortened by 4 bases and J by 5 bases, with 16 bases between the two germline ends. Germline lookup yields CDR1 SGHRS and CDR2 YFSETQ. The CDR3 spans 14 residues. TCRdb fed the RT-PCR reads into MiXCR, producing one record per CDR3 protein. The sample has roughly 620,000 distinct CDR3 sequences, roughly 10% seen once. The sample also formed part of further work on T cells expressing NK-cell markers. That paper states: 5'RACE template switching with UMIs produced the TCR beta cDNA. Dominant NKG2C+ clonotypes in a handful of donors made up roughly 1.0-7.5% of CD8+ T cells. Leadership of the CD3+CD56-NKG2C+ fraction also belonged to these clonotypes in several donors.

The material sequenced was PBMCs from blood, taken on the day of vaccination. This sequence joins TRBV5-1 and TRBJ2-7; tentative D call: TRBD1 (5 bases). The TCR comes from a man over 45 who received an inactivated influenza vaccine. In DNA, the CDR3 is TGCGCCAGCAGCCTAAACAGGAGATTGGACGAGCAGTACTTC. This codes for CASSLNRRLDEQYF.